One T cell receptor (beta chain) is described in this entry. Its matching antigen is unknown. This specimen belongs to a study of T cell responses to AZD1222 COVID-19 vaccine. The table came from immunoSEQ multiplex PCR; TCRdb's copy has only in-frame clones and leaves some out. The sample gives over 85,000 clones, about 90% of which show up once; around 15% is in the top ten. Overall study results and limits: The number of AZD1222 recipients seropositive at baseline was only five or six. Spike-specific TCR breadth and depth were elevated following two AZD1222 doses. Most donors were white British and more were female, and clonal diversity was possibly underestimated. The reported proportion of spike-specific TCRs targeting unmutated variant regions was nearly half.

The CDR3 sequence is 17 residues long. V gave up 3 bases and J gave up 5 bases, with 20 bases separating them. CDR1 and CDR2 from the germline V gene are KGHSH and LQKENI. The chain combines TRBV18 with TRBJ2-1; tentatively, D is TRBD2 (6 bases). The TCR comes from an adult who received the AZD1222 COVID-19 vaccine. This specimen consisted of peripheral blood, obtained 28 days after the second AZD1222 dose. Written as DNA, the CDR3 is TGTGCCAGCTCACCCGGAAATCGGGACTCCTTAAACAATGAGCAGTTCTTC. It yields the protein CASSPGNRDSLNNEQFF.